This T cell receptor beta chain was documented in a study of early T cells in non-severe SARS-CoV-2 infection. Points from the study as a whole: VDJdb-based matching was biased toward anti-spike CD8 responses and missed private and CD4 specificities.

In germline, CDR1 is MNHEY, CDR2 SVGAGI. This CDR3 has 14 residues. V lost 6 bases to trimming and J lost 9 bases, with 18 bases between them. The TCR library protocol attached unique molecular identifiers to the individual cDNA molecules. TCRdb itself ran the 5' RACE reads through MiXCR, one entry per CDR3 protein. Of about 69,000 distinct CDR3 sequences in the sample, about 9% are singletons; the top ten hold around 5.5%. This clonotype occurred many times. Its target is unknown. This TCR was sampled from an adult who was a healthcare worker with PCR-confirmed SARS-CoV-2 infection or an uninfected control (not recorded which). The sequencing sample was made of whole blood. The rearrangement links TRBV6-5 to TRBJ1-5; no clear D. The CDR3 DNA is TGTGCCAGCAGACCCGGAGGAAACTCCTGGCCCCAGCATTTT. Encoded protein: CASRPGGNSWPQHF.